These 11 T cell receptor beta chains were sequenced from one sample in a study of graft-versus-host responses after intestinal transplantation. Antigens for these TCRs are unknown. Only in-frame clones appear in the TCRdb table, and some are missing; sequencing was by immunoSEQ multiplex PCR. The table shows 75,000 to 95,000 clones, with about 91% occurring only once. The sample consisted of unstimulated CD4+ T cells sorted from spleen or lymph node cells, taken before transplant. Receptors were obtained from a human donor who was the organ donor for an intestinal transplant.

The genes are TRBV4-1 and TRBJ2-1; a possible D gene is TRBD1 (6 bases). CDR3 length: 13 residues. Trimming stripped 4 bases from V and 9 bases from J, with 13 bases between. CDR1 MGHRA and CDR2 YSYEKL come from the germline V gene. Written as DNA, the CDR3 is TGCGCCAGCAGCCTACGTAGAGGGGGTGAGCAGTTCTTC. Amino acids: CASSLRRGGEQFF.

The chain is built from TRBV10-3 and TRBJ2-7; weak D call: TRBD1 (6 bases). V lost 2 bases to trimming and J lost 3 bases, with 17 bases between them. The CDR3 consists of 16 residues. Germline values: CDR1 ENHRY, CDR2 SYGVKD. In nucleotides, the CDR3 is TGTGCCATCAGTGAGCCGTTAACAGGGTACGACTACGAGCAGTACTTC. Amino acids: CAISEPLTGYDYEQYF.

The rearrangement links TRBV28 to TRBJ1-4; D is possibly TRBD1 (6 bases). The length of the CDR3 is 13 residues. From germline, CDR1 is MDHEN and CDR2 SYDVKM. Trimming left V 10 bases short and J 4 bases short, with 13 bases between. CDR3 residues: CATNRVNNEKLFF. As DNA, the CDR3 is TGTGCCACCAACAGGGTCAATAATGAAAAACTGTTTTTT.

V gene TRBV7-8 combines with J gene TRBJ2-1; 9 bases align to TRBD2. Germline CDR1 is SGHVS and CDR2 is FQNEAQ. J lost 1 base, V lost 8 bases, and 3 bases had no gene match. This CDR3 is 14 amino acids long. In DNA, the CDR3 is TGTGCCAGCGGGCTAGCGGGGTCCTACAATGAGCAGTTCTTC. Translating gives CASGLAGSYNEQFF.

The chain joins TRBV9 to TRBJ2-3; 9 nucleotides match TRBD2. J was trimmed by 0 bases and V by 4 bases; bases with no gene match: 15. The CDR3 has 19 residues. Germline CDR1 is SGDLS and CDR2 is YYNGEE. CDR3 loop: CASSPIRGGRASSTDTQYF. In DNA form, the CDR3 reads TGTGCCAGCAGCCCCATCAGGGGCGGGAGGGCCTCTAGCACAGATACGCAGTATTTT.

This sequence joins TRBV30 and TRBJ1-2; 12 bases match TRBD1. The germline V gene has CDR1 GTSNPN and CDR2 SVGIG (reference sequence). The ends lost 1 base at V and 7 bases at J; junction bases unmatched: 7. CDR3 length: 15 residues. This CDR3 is CAWSGGQGAYGGYTF. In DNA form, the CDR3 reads TGTGCCTGGAGTGGGGGACAGGGGGCTTATGGTGGCTACACCTTC.

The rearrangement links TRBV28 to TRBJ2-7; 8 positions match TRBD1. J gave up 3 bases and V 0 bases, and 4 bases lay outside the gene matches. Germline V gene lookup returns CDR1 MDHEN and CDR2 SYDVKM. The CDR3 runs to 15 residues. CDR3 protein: CASSLWQGADYEQYF. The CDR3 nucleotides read TGTGCCAGCAGTTTATGGCAGGGGGCTGACTACGAGCAGTACTTC.

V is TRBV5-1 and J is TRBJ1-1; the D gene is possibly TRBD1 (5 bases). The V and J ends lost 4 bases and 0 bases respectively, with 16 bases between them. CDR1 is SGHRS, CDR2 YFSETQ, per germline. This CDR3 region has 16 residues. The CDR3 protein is CASSPGGGIMNTEAFF. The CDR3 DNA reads TGCGCCAGCAGCCCCGGGGGGGGAATAATGAACACTGAAGCTTTCTTT.

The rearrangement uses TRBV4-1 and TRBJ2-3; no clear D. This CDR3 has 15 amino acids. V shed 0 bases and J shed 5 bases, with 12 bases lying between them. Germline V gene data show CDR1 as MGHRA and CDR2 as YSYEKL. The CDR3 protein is CASSQEIRVGDTQYF. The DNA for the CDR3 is TGCGCCAGCAGCCAAGAGATCCGCGTTGGAGATACGCAGTATTTT.

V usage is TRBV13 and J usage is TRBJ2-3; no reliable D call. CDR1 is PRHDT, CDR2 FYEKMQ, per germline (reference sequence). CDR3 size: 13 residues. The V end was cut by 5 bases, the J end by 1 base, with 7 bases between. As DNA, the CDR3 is TGTGCCAGCAGCACCCGGGGCACAGATACGCAGTATTTT. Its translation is CASSTRGTDTQYF.

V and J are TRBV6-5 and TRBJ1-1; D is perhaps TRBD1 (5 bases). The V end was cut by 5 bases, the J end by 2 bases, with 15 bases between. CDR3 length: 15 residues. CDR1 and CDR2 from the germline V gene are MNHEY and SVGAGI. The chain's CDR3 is CASSGADGSNTEAFF. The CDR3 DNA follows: TGTGCCAGCAGTGGGGCGGACGGGAGTAACACTGAAGCTTTCTTT.